Presented here are 10 T cell receptor beta chains from one specimen sequenced in a study of T cell repertoires in cytomegalovirus infection. Their antigen targets remain unknown. TCRdb independently ran MiXCR on the reads; one entry per CDR3 protein. Of about 360,000 distinct CDR3 sequences listed, about 35% are singletons. Sequences were derived from cultured PBMCs, sampled from culture after CMV antigen stimulation. The receptors here all came from a human donor in good health (CMV status not recorded). Some clones in this sample may be carry-over from other donors' samples.

This clonotype was seen a few times. J is TRBJ2-1 and V is TRBV4-2, with D maybe TRBD2 (6 bases). Germline V gene sequence: CDR1 LGHNA, CDR2 YNFKEQ. The CDR3 length is 16 residues. V was trimmed by 0 bases and J by 2 bases, leaving 11 bases between them. CDR3 sequence (DNA): TGTGCCAGCAGCCAAGAGGCTAGCGAAACCTACAATGAGCAGTTCTTC. This translates into CASSQEASETYNEQFF.

V usage is TRBV5-4 and J usage is TRBJ2-5, with TRBD2 as a possible D gene (6 bases). There are 14 residues in the CDR3. With 2 bases removed from V and 5 bases from J, the gap between germline ends came to 13 bases. In germline, CDR1 is SGHNT, CDR2 YYREEE (reference sequence). The CDR3 nucleotides read TGTGCCAGCAGCTTTGGTGAAGGGAGGGAGACCCAGTACTTC. This translates into CASSFGEGRETQYF.

This clonotype was picked up a small number of times. J is TRBJ2-7 and V is TRBV7-9; 9 bases agree with TRBD1. The CDR3 extends over 13 amino acids. Germline V gives CDR1 SEHNR, CDR2 FQNEAQ (reference sequence). This chain's CDR3 is CASSHGTGKPLLV. Written as DNA, the CDR3 is TGTGCCAGCAGTCACGGGACAGGGAAACCCTTGCTCGTC.

The rearrangement uses TRBV14 and TRBJ2-3; 9 bases match TRBD2. After removal of 1 base from V and 3 bases from J, the junction contained 14 bases not matched to a gene. The CDR3 runs to 19 residues. Germline CDR1 and CDR2: SGHDN and FVKESK. The CDR3 spells CASSQVPSGIPLWTDTQYF. The CDR3 DNA reads as TGTGCCAGCAGCCAAGTTCCTAGCGGGATTCCCCTCTGGACAGATACGCAGTATTTT.

The chain carries TRBV7-6 and TRBJ2-7, with D possibly TRBD2 on 5 matching bases. The CDR3 sequence is 15 residues long. Trimming pared 5 bases from V and 2 bases from J, leaving 16 bases between. Germline lookup yields CDR1 SGHVS and CDR2 FNYEAQ. CDR3 DNA sequence: TGTGCCAGCAGCATCGGCCTCCGGGGTCCCTACGAGCAGTACTTC. Translating gives CASSIGLRGPYEQYF.

The V gene is TRBV19, the J gene TRBJ2-3; 11 positions match TRBD2. Germline V gene data show CDR1 as LNHDA and CDR2 as SQIVND (reference sequence). The CDR3 totals 15 residues. Losses at the gene ends were 3 bases for V and 5 bases for J; bases not matched to a gene: 4. The DNA of the CDR3 is TGTGCCAGTAGTATGGCTCTAGCGGGAGGAGATACGCAGTATTTT. Protein sequence: CASSMALAGGDTQYF.

This rearrangement joins TRBV27 to TRBJ2-3; 13 bases align to TRBD2. The CDR3 length is 18 residues. The V gene's germline CDR1 is MNHEY and CDR2 SMNVEV (reference sequence). The trim removed 3 bases at V and 0 bases at J, leaving 6 bases unmatched. CDR3 in amino acids: CASSFRATSGRSTDTQYF. DNA for the CDR3: TGTGCCAGCAGTTTTCGGGCGACTAGCGGGAGGAGCACAGATACGCAGTATTTT.

The gene calls are TRBV6-2 or TRBV6-3 and TRBJ2-1; 8 bases line up with TRBD2. V gave up 7 bases and J gave up 10 bases; unmatched junction bases: 15. The CDR3 spans 15 residues. The germline CDR1 and CDR2 sequences are MNHEY and SVGEGT. The CDR3 nucleotides are TGTGCCAGCAAAGGGGCGGGAGGCCTTGTCCGAGAGCAGTTCTTC. Translated, it gives CASKGAGGLVREQFF.

This clonotype was found a few times. This chain links TRBV7-2 with TRBJ2-1, with D possibly being TRBD1 (6 bases). V was clipped by 0 bases and J by 0 bases, with 12 bases between them. The CDR3 is 17 residues long. CDR1 and CDR2 from the germline V gene are SGHTA and FQGNSA. The CDR3 sequence: CASSLAPNRVSYNEQFF. For the CDR3, the DNA is TGTGCCAGCAGCTTAGCCCCCAACAGGGTCTCCTACAATGAGCAGTTCTTC.

This clonotype was counted a few times. V usage is TRBV7-2 and J usage is TRBJ2-1; 9 bases align to TRBD2. Per the germline V gene, CDR1 is SGHTA and CDR2 is FQGNSA. V was pared by 6 bases and J by 9 bases, with 15 bases of the junction left unmatched. This CDR3 spans 16 amino acids. The CDR3 DNA is TGTGCCAGCAGTCCAGTTCTTCGGCGGGAGGGCCCTGAGCAGTTCTTC. Its translation is CASSPVLRREGPEQFF.